These 20 T cell receptor beta chains were all obtained from the same sample, sequenced in a study of sequential checkpoint blockade in melanoma. Treatment: randomized to nivolumab then ipilimumab (arm A) or the reverse (arm B). Assay: immunoSEQ multiplex PCR; the TCRdb copy retains only in-frame clones and omits some. The sample yields about 27,000 clones, roughly 73% seen once. The sequencing here drew on CD8+ T cells sorted from blood (inferred from file names), taken from a patient given nivolumab and ipilimumab in sequence. The receptors were gathered from a human donor with melanoma.

This clone was recorded a few times. The DNA for the CDR3 is TGTGCCAGTAGTATAATTTGGGACACCAATTCACCCCTCCACTTT. Protein product: CASSIIWDTNSPLHF. The genes are TRBV19 and TRBJ1-6; D possibly corresponds to TRBD1 (6 bases). Trimming removed 2 bases at V and 7 bases at J, with 12 bases between. Per germline, CDR1 LNHDA and CDR2 SQIVND (reference sequence). The CDR3 has 15 amino acids.

Sample share makes this clone medium-sized (0.01 to 0.1%). The chain uses TRBV6-5 and TRBJ1-5; weak D call: TRBD1 (6 bases). This CDR3 spans 13 amino acids. CDR1 is MNHEY, CDR2 SVGAGI, per germline. Trimming stripped 2 bases from V and 5 bases from J, with 7 bases between. The CDR3 DNA follows: TGTGCCAGCAGTTACGAGGGGGATCAGCCCCAGCATTTT. Translating it yields CASSYEGDQPQHF.

The V and J genes are TRBV4-2 and TRBJ2-7; tentative D call: TRBD2 (6 bases). CDR3 length: 15 amino acids. The V gene's germline CDR1 is LGHNA and CDR2 YNFKEQ. With 5 bases removed from V and 3 bases from J, the gap between germline ends came to 17 bases. CDR3 in amino acids: CASSVRGTPLYEQYF. The CDR3 DNA reads TGTGCCAGCAGCGTACGCGGGACCCCCCTCTACGAGCAGTACTTC.

The V call is TRBV9, the J call TRBJ2-3; perhaps TRBD2 as D (6 bases). V lost 3 bases and J lost 0, with 8 bases in between. CDR3 size: 14 residues. The germline V gene encodes CDR1 SGDLS and CDR2 YYNGEE. CDR3 in amino acids: CASSGSGSTDTQYF. CDR3 coding DNA: TGTGCCAGCAGCGGTAGCGGAAGCACAGATACGCAGTATTTT. The full variable domain, completed using reference TRBV9 and TRBJ2-3, is DSGVTQTPKHLITATGQRVTLRCSPRSGDLSVYWYQQSLDQGLQFLIQYYNGEERAKGNILERFSAQQFPDLHSELNLSSLELGDSALYFCASSGSGSTDTQYFGPGTRLTVL.

This clone has a handful of counts. V usage is TRBV7-9 and J usage is TRBJ2-7; the match to TRBD1 covers 9 bases. The ends lost 5 bases at V and 3 bases at J; junction bases unmatched: 8. Germline-derived CDR1 and CDR2 are SEHNR and FQNEAQ (reference sequence). The CDR3 extends over 15 amino acids. The CDR3 DNA follows: TGTGCCAGCAGCGGTGGACAGGGGCTCATCTACGAGCAGTACTTC. Translation gives CASSGGQGLIYEQYF.

The CDR3 nucleotides are TGTGCCAGCAGCTTAGCCCGGAGGTCCGAGCAGTACTTC. This encodes CASSLARRSEQYF. This chain connects TRBV7-9 to TRBJ2-7; maybe TRBD2 (5 bases). In germline, CDR1 is SEHNR, CDR2 FQNEAQ (reference sequence). V lost 0 bases and J 6 bases, leaving 9 bases between the germline ends. The CDR3 loop spans 13 amino acids.

This clone rates as medium-sized. For the CDR3, the DNA is TGTGCCAGCAGTGCCACACCGGGACAGGGTGCAGATACGCAGTATTTT. Translation gives CASSATPGQGADTQYF. The rearrangement uses TRBV6-4 and TRBJ2-3; TRBD1 matches 9 bases. V lost 4 bases, J lost 4 bases, and 9 bases stayed unmatched. This CDR3 contains 16 residues. CDR1 and CDR2 from the germline V gene are MRHNA and SNTAGT.

The rearrangement uses TRBV6-5 and TRBJ1-5, with D hard to call. Germline V CDR1 and CDR2: MNHEY, SVGAGI. Trimming cost V 6 bases and J 0 bases, with 6 bases left between them. The CDR3 is 13 amino acids. As DNA, the CDR3 is TGTGCCAGCAGAGTAGATAGCAATCAGCCCCAGCATTTT. Protein sequence: CASRVDSNQPQHF.

The chain carries TRBV10-3 and TRBJ2-3, with TRBD2 identical over 15 bases. The length of the CDR3 is 15 residues. V dropped 7 bases and J dropped 5; count of bases not matched to a gene: 4. The germline gives CDR1 ENHRY, CDR2 SYGVKD. The CDR3 loop reads CAIKGTSGRRDTQYF. The DNA for the CDR3 is TGTGCCATCAAGGGGACTAGCGGGAGGAGAGATACGCAGTATTTT.

The V call is TRBV27, the J call TRBJ2-7; D possibly corresponds to TRBD2 (5 bases). The CDR3 is 14 residues long. V was shortened by 3 bases and J by 3 bases, with 12 bases between the two germline ends. CDR1 and CDR2 from the germline V gene are MNHEY and SMNVEV (reference sequence). CDR3 in amino acids: CASSFGRDVYEQYF. CDR3 nucleotide sequence: TGTGCCAGCAGTTTTGGACGGGATGTCTACGAGCAGTACTTC.

In this sample, this clone turned up once. V gene TRBV7-9 combines with J gene TRBJ1-2; possibly TRBD1 for D (6 bases). The CDR3 contains 14 residues. From germline, CDR1 is SEHNR and CDR2 FQNEAQ (reference sequence). The germline V and J ends were trimmed by 1 base and 3 bases, with 9 bases remaining between them. The CDR3 sequence is CASSLGRGDYGYTF. CDR3 DNA: TGTGCCAGCAGCTTAGGCAGGGGAGACTATGGCTACACCTTC.

This clone was observed a single time. V is TRBV29-1 and J is TRBJ1-1, with 7 nucleotides matching TRBD1. Germline V lookup: CDR1 SQVTM, CDR2 ANQGSEA. J gave up 0 bases and V 6 bases, and 1 base lay outside the gene matches. CDR3 length equals 12 residues. The CDR3 sequence is CSVRGMNTEAFF. For the CDR3, the DNA is TGCAGCGTCAGGGGGATGAACACTGAAGCTTTCTTT.

V usage is TRBV5-6 and J usage is TRBJ2-1; weak D call: TRBD1 (6 bases). The CDR3 length is 13 residues. From germline, CDR1 is SGHDT and CDR2 YYEEEE. V dropped 0 bases and J dropped 7 bases, with 8 bases sitting between them. CDR3 region: CASSLVQGNEQFF. The CDR3 nucleotides are TGTGCCAGCAGCTTGGTACAGGGAAATGAGCAGTTCTTC.

The V and J genes are TRBV28 and TRBJ2-2, with 10 bases fitting TRBD2. The CDR3 runs to 16 residues. The ends lost 5 bases at V and 5 bases at J; junction bases unmatched: 8. Germline V CDR1 and CDR2: MDHEN, SYDVKM. CDR3 sequence reads: CASSMIAGGWTGELFF. CDR3 coding DNA: TGTGCCAGCAGTATGATAGCGGGAGGTTGGACCGGGGAGCTGTTTTTT.

This clone was detected a few times. The chain has TRBV10-3 and TRBJ1-3; D unresolved. The germline V and J ends were trimmed by 3 bases and 0 bases, with 9 bases remaining between them. Germline V lookup: CDR1 ENHRY, CDR2 SYGVKD. The CDR3 spans 15 residues. The DNA of the CDR3 is TGTGCCATCAGTGACCCATTAGTCTCTGGAAACACCATATATTTT. This gives the protein CAISDPLVSGNTIYF.

This chain links TRBV19 with TRBJ2-3, with 7 bases aligning to TRBD1. The CDR3 has 15 amino acids. V trimming: 1 base; J trimming: 2 bases; junction bases outside the gene matches: 3. Germline-derived CDR1 and CDR2 are LNHDA and SQIVND (reference sequence). The CDR3 DNA sequence: TGTGCCAGTAGTATAGGGGACAGTTACACAGATACGCAGTATTTT. Translating gives CASSIGDSYTDTQYF.

The V call is TRBV27, the J call TRBJ1-2; the D gene is possibly TRBD1 (5 bases). Germline CDR1 MNHEY, CDR2 SMNVEV (reference sequence). The ends were cut back, 1 base at V and 3 bases at J, with 9 bases in the middle. This CDR3 region has 14 residues. The DNA of the CDR3 is TGTGCCAGCAGTTTATACGGGGGGGACTATGGCTACACCTTC. Amino acid sequence: CASSLYGGDYGYTF.

This clone was seen once. The chain links TRBV6-5 to TRBJ2-5; tentatively, D is TRBD1 (5 bases). The J call is uncertain, as TRBJ2-7 better fits the DNA end. This CDR3 has 14 amino acids. Germline V lookup: CDR1 MNHEY, CDR2 SVGAGI. CDR3 loop: CASSYTERGVEQYF. Written as DNA, the CDR3 is TGTGCCAGCAGTTACACCGAAAGGGGCGTCGAGCAGTACTTC.

Points on this clone: A read error may account for a junction end that differs from germline. The rearrangement joins TRBV5-5 to TRBJ2-7, with TRBD1 matching over 10 bases. The CDR3 sequence is 14 residues long. Germline V gives CDR1 SGHKS, CDR2 YYEKEE (reference sequence). The CDR3 loop is CASSPGTGDYEQYF. The CDR3 DNA reads TGCGCCAGCAGCCCCGGGACAGGGGACTACGAGCAGTACTTC. The variable domain in full, completed from reference TRBV5-5 and TRBJ2-7, reads DAGVTQSPTHLIKTRGQQVTLRCSPISGHKSVSWYQQVLGQGPQFIFQYYEKEERGRGNFPDRFSARQFPNYSSELNVNALLLGDSALYLCASSPGTGDYEQYFGPGTRLTVT.

V is TRBV27 and J is TRBJ1-2, with D perhaps TRBD1 (6 bases). The germline V and J ends were trimmed by 1 base and 4 bases, with 13 bases remaining between them. Per the germline V gene, CDR1 is MNHEY and CDR2 is SMNVEV (reference sequence). The CDR3 runs to 15 residues. The CDR3 DNA sequence: TGTGCCAGCAGTTTATTCCCGGGGGGCGGCTATGGCTACACCTTC. Translating gives CASSLFPGGGYGYTF.